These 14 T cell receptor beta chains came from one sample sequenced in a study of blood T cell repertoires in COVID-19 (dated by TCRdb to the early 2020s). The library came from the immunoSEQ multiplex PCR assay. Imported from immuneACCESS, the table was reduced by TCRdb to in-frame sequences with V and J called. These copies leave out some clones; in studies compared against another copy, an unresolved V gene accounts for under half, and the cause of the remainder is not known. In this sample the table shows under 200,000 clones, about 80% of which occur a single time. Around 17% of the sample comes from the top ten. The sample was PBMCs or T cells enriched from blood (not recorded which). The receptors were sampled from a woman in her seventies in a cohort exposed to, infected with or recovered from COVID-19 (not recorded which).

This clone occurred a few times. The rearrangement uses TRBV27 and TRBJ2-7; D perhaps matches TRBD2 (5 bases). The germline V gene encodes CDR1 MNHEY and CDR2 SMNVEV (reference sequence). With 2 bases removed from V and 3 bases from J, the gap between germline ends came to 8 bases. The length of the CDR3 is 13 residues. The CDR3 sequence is CASSLGENYEQYF. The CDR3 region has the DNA TGTGCCAGCAGTTTAGGGGAGAACTACGAGCAGTACTTC.

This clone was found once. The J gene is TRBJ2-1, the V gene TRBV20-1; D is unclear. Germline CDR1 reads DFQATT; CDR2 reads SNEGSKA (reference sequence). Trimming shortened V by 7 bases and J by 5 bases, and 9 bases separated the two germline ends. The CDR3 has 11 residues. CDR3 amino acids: CSGARNNEQFF. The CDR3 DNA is TGCAGTGGGGCCCGAAACAATGAGCAGTTCTTC.

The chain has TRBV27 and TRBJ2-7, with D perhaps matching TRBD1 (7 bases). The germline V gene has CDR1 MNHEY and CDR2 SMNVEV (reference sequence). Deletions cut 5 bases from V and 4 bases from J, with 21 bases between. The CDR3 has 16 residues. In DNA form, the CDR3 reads TGTGCCAGCAGTCCCCACCCGATGACAGGGACTTACGAGCAGTACTTC. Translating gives CASSPHPMTGTYEQYF.

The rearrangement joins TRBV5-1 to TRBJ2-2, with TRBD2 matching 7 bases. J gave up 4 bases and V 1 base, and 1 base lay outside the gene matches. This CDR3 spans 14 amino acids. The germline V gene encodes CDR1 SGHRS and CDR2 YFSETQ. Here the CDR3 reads CASSLSGGTGELFF. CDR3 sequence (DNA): TGCGCCAGCAGCTTGTCGGGGGGCACCGGGGAGCTGTTTTTT.

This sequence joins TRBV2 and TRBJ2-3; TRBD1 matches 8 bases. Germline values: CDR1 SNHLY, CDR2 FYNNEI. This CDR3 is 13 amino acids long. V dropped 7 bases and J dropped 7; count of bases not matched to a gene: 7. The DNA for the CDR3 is TGTGCCAGCATTGCAGGGGGCCGCTATACGCAGTATTTT. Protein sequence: CASIAGGRYTQYF.

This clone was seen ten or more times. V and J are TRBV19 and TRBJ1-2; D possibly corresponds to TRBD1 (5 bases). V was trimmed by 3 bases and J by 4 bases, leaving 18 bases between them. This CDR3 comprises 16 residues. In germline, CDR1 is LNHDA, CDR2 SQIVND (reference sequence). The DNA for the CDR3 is TGTGCCAGTAGTATGGTCGCAGGGATTTTGGGCTATGGCTACACCTTC. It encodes CASSMVAGILGYGYTF.

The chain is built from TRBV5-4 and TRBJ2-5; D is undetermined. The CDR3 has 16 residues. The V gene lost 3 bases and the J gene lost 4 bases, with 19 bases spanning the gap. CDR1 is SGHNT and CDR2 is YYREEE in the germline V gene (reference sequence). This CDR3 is CASSSGGDPWRETQYF. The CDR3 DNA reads TGTGCCAGCAGCTCCGGCGGCGACCCGTGGCGAGAGACCCAGTACTTC.

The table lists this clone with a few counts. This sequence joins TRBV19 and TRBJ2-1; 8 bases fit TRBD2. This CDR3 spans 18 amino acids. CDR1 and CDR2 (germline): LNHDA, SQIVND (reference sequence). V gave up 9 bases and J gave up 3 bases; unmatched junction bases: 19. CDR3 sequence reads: CARTPSPGERECYNEQFF. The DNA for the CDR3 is TGTGCCAGAACCCCTTCCCCAGGGGAGCGGGAGTGCTACAATGAGCAGTTCTTC.

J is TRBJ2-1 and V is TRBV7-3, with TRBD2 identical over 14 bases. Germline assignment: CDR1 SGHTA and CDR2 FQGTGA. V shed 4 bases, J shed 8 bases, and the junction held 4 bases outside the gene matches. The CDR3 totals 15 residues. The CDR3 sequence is CASSSSGLAGDEQFF. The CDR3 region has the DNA TGTGCCAGCAGCTCCTCGGGACTAGCGGGAGATGAGCAGTTCTTC.

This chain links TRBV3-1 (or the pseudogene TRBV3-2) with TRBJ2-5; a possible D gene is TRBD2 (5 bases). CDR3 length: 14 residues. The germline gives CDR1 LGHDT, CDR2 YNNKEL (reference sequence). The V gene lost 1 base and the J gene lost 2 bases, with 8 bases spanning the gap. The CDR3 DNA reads TGTGCCAGCAGCCAAGGCCCGGGGCAAGAGACCCAGTACTTC. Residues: CASSQGPGQETQYF.

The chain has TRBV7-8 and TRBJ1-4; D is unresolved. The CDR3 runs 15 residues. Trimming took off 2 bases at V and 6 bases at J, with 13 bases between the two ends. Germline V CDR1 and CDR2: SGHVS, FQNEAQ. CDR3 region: CASSLNVVTDEKLFF. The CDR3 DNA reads TGTGCCAGCAGCTTAAATGTGGTAACGGATGAAAAACTGTTTTTT.

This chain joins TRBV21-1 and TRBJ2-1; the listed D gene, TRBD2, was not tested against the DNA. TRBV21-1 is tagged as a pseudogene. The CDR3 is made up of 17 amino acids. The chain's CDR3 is CASSTSPGLAGENEQFF. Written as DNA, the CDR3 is TGTGCCAGCAGCACCTCCCCGGGACTAGCGGGTGAGAATGAGCAGTTCTTC.

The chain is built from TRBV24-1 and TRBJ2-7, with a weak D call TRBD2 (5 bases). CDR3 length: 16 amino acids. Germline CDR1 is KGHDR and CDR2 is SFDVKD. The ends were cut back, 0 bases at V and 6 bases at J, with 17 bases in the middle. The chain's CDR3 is CATSDLPTTSISEQYF. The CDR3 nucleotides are TGTGCCACCAGTGATTTGCCTACAACTAGTATATCCGAGCAGTACTTC.

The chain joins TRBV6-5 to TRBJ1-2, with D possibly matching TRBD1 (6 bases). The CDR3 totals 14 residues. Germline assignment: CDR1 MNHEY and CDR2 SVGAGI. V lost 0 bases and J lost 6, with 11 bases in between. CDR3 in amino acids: CASSYSYRDDGYTF. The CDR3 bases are TGTGCCAGCAGTTACTCGTACAGGGACGATGGCTACACCTTC.